This is a list of T cell receptor beta chains from one sample in a study of OX40 agonist ivuxolimab in advanced cancers. Profiled with immunoSEQ multiplex PCR; TCRdb holds only in-frame clones, not every one. Counted here are roughly 19,000 clones, about 86% occurring once; the ten biggest clones make up approximately 15%. The source was CD4+ or CD8+ T cells sorted from blood, collected in a trial of the OX40 agonist ivuxolimab. These receptor sequences come from an adult with an advanced solid tumor such as melanoma, head and neck, liver or kidney cancer. CDR3s include the opening cysteine and the closing phenylalanine or tryptophan. The D gene is left open where the match is weak. Size is stated for part of the rows, as once, few or many counts, or as a class when the clone is expanded.

size,V,D,J,CDR3,DNA
few,TRBV6-1,-,TRBJ2-6,CASSEGPSLLGANVLTF,TGTGCCAGCAGTGAAGGACCTTCACTCTTGGGGGCCAACGTCCTGACTTTC
-,TRBV2,-,TRBJ1-1,CASSHPDRDSEAFF,TGTGCCAGCAGCCACCCGGACCGAGATTCGGAAGCTTTCTTT
-,TRBV6-5,-,TRBJ2-7,CASSYGTQGYEQYF,TGTGCCAGCAGTTACGGGACTCAAGGCTACGAGCAGTACTTC
-,TRBV18,-,TRBJ1-2,CASSPHGRGYTF,TGTGCCAGCTCACCACATGGTCGCGGCTACACCTTC
-,TRBV4-1,TRBD1,TRBJ1-5,CASSQGTGLTSGRNQPQHF,TGCGCCAGCAGCCAGGGGACAGGGCTGACTTCAGGTCGCAATCAGCCCCAGCATTTT
-,TRBV19,TRBD2,TRBJ2-3,CASSMPRTSRAQYF,TGTGCCAGTAGTATGCCCCGGACTAGCAGGGCGCAGTATTTT
once,TRBV28,-,TRBJ2-1,CASSPDYNEQFF,TGTGCCAGCAGCCCGGACTATAATGAGCAGTTCTTC
once,TRBV28,-,TRBJ2-3,CASSTPPTDTQYF,TGTGCCAGCAGTACCCCCCCCACAGATACGCAGTATTTT
-,TRBV7-9,-,TRBJ1-1,CASSFPGWGNTEAFF,TGTGCCAGCAGCTTCCCCGGTTGGGGTAACACTGAAGCTTTCTTT
few,TRBV27,-,TRBJ1-6,CASSLRQGPINSPLHF,TGTGCCAGCAGTTTACGTCAGGGTCCTATTAATTCACCCCTCCACTTT
-,TRBV5-6,-,TRBJ2-3,CASSLGAGTDTQYF,TGTGCCAGCAGCTTGGGGGCCGGCACAGATACGCAGTATTTT
-,TRBV7-2,TRBD1,TRBJ2-7,CASSEPGTGTEQYF,TGTGCCAGCAGCGAGCCCGGGACAGGTACCGAGCAGTACTTC
once,TRBV7-9,-,TRBJ2-1,CASSSFVGGHGEQFF,TGTGCCAGCAGCTCGTTCGTCGGGGGTCATGGTGAGCAGTTCTTC
once,TRBV9,-,TRBJ1-1,CASSGGESEAFF,TGTGCCAGCAGCGGTGGTGAGTCTGAAGCTTTCTTT
-,TRBV19,-,TRBJ2-3,CASKTRDTDTQYF,TGTGCCAGTAAAACCAGGGACACAGATACGCAGTATTTT
-,TRBV4-2,-,TRBJ1-2,CASSQDKSDGYTF,TGTGCCAGCAGCCAAGATAAGTCGGATGGCTACACCTTC
few,TRBV28,TRBD1,TRBJ1-5,CASLTGGGNQPQHF,TGTGCCAGCTTAACAGGGGGCGGAAATCAGCCCCAGCATTTT
-,TRBV7-9,-,TRBJ2-2,CASSSQGVGELFF,TGTGCCAGCAGCAGTCAGGGTGTCGGGGAGCTGTTTTTT
-,TRBV7-2,TRBD2,TRBJ2-1,CASSLVAGGANNEQFF,TGTGCCAGCAGCTTAGTGGCGGGAGGGGCTAACAATGAGCAGTTCTTC
-,TRBV7-9,-,TRBJ1-6,CASSFQKTNSPLHF,TGTGCCAGCAGCTTTCAGAAGACGAATTCACCCCTCCACTTT
few,TRBV6-1,-,TRBJ2-1,CASTGNLGNEQFF,TGTGCCAGCACGGGGAACTTAGGCAATGAGCAGTTCTTC
-,TRBV15,TRBD1,TRBJ1-5,CATSRGSWTGDSNQPQHF,TGTGCCACCAGCAGAGGGTCTTGGACAGGGGATAGCAATCAGCCCCAGCATTTT
-,TRBV30,-,TRBJ1-2,CAWTPAGYGYTF,TGTGCCTGGACTCCCGCGGGGTATGGCTACACCTTC